This T cell receptor (beta chain) was identified in a study of regulatory T cells in long-lasting Graves disease. As to time point: newly diagnosed GD, antithyroid drugs for less than 3 months. Construction of the TCR library relied on RNA isolated from PBMCs. Study outcomes and limitations: In persistent patients, shared public clonotypes (around 2,500) outnumbered those in new patients (around 1,000). Segments TRBV28, TRBJ1-2 and TRBJ2-5 showed preferential usage in persistent disease.

CDR3 regions were amplified by Arm-PCR using iRepertoire HTBI primers to build TCR beta libraries. In TCRdb, the multiplex PCR reads were re-called with MiXCR into one record per CDR3 protein. The sample gives about 530,000 distinct CDR3 sequences, roughly 16% of which show up once; roughly 25% is in the top ten. This clonotype was observed many times. What it binds is not known. The junction does not match germline at one end; this may be a read error. Germline V gene lookup returns CDR1 DFQATT and CDR2 SNEGSKA (reference sequence). The CDR3 is 13 amino acids. These same data were also listed under a study on T cells in Graves' hyperthyroidism and ophthalmopathy. As that report states: Separation of ophthalmopathy from stable hyperthyroidism was achieved by a 13 V-J model. Model output signaled ophthalmopathy a median roughly 6 months ahead of onset.

This chain uses TRBV20-1 with TRBJ1-4; D is uncertain. The source is a middle-aged woman with Graves disease. The source material was peripheral blood mononuclear cells (PBMCs), sampled at new diagnosis, from a patient treated with antithyroid drugs. The CDR3 protein is CSASKQFNEKLFF. CDR3 sequence (DNA): TGCAGTGCTAGCAAACAGTTTAATGAAAAGCTGTTTTTT.